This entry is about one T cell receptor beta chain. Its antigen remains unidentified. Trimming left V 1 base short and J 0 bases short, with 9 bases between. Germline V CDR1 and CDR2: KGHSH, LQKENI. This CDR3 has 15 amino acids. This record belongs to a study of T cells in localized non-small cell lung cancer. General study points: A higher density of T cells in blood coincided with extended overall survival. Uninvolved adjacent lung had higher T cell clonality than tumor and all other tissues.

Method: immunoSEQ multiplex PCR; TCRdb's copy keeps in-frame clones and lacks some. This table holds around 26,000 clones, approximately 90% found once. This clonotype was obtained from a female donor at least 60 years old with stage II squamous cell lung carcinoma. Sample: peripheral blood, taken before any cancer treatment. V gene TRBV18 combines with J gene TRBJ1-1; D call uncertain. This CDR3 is CASSPRPGMNTEAFF. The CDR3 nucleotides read TGTGCCAGCTCACCACGTCCCGGGATGAACACTGAAGCTTTCTTT.